The clone carrying this TCR beta chain was counted between two and nine times. What it binds is not known. The donors were all Caucasian adults (living in Nashville, Tennessee). V was clipped by 3 bases and J by 0 bases; unmatched bases: 6. The V gene's germline CDR1 is SGHNT and CDR2 YYREEE (reference sequence). This CDR3 comprises 18 residues. The sample is drawn from a study of shared clonotypes between healthy human individuals. When replicate PCRs were run on unsorted PBMC, they used around 0.3 ug DNA, tens of thousands of T cell genomes. Data came from immunoSEQ multiplex PCR; TCRdb stores just in-frame clones and leaves some out. Here the sample spans about half a million clones, almost 80% being singletons. Regarding the study as a whole: Donor scarcity curtailed the genetic and exposure-history diversity represented herein.

This receptor was taken from a woman aged 40 to 55 in good health. Some clones in this sample may be carry-over from other donors' samples. Sequenced: PBMCs. The V and J genes are TRBV5-4 and TRBJ2-3; 14 positions agree with TRBD2. The CDR3 sequence: CASSSGTSGSGSTDTQYF. CDR3 DNA sequence: TGTGCCAGCAGCTCCGGGACTAGCGGGAGCGGTAGCACAGATACGCAGTATTTT.